Listed below are T cell receptor beta chains from one sample, sequenced in a study of naive and memory T cell subsets. In TCRdb, the UMI-ligation and nested PCR reads were re-called with MiXCR into one record per CDR3 protein. The table shows 150,000 or so distinct CDR3 sequences, with approximately 22% occurring only once. Source material: naive CD4+ T cells from blood. Receptors originate from a human donor in good health. The CDR3 runs from the conserved cysteine through the conserved F or W. Each record gives: J gene, clone size, V gene, D gene, CDR3 protein, CDR3 DNA. The D gene is left open where the match is weak. Rows give clone size only sometimes, using once, few, many, or a class for an expanded clone.

TRBJ2-3 | many | TRBV11-3 | . | CASSLEVGSTDTQYF | TGTGCCAGCAGCTTAGAGGTGGGGAGCACAGATACGCAGTATTTT
TRBJ1-5 | few | TRBV28 | TRBD1 | CASSLWAGGQPQHF | TGTGCCAGCAGTTTATGGGCAGGGGGGCAACCCCAGCATTTT
TRBJ2-3 | few | TRBV2 | TRBD1 | CASSVGQALGDTQYF | TGTGCCAGCAGTGTGGGACAGGCCCTTGGAGATACGCAGTATTTT
TRBJ2-3 | . | TRBV6-5 | . | CASRYRTVSSTDTQYF | TGTGCCAGCAGATATAGGACCGTTTCTAGCACAGATACGCAGTATTTT
TRBJ2-2 | . | TRBV27 | TRBD2 | CASSPRTSGLTGELFF | TGTGCCAGCAGTCCACGGACTAGCGGGCTCACCGGGGAGCTGTTTTTT
TRBJ2-5 | few | TRBV30 | TRBD2 | CAWRRVAGGETQYF | TGTGCCTGGAGGAGGGTAGCGGGAGGTGAGACCCAGTACTTC
TRBJ2-1 | . | TRBV6-6 | . | CASSKNNEQFF | TGTGCCAGCAGTAAAAACAATGAGCAGTTCTTC
TRBJ2-7 | . | TRBV6-5 | . | CASSQVYSEQYF | TGTGCCAGCAGTCAAGTTTACAGCGAGCAGTACTTC
TRBJ2-1 | . | TRBV29-1 | TRBD2 | CSVTSGILSNEQFF | TGCAGCGTGACTAGCGGGATTCTTAGCAATGAGCAGTTCTTC
TRBJ2-3 | few | TRBV20-1 | TRBD2 | CSARSGRKDTQYF | TGCAGTGCTAGGAGCGGGAGAAAAGATACGCAGTATTTT
TRBJ2-1 | . | TRBV28 | . | CASSFSGRNEQFF | TGTGCCAGCAGTTTCTCTGGGAGGAATGAGCAGTTCTTC
TRBJ1-1 | few | TRBV29-1 | TRBD1 | CSVEVDRVNTEAFF | TGCAGCGTTGAAGTGGACAGGGTGAACACTGAAGCTTTCTTT
TRBJ2-3 | few | TRBV5-1 | TRBD2 | CASSLRLAGASTDTQYF | TGCGCCAGCAGCCTCAGACTAGCGGGAGCGTCCACAGATACGCAGTATTTT
TRBJ2-6 | few | TRBV29-1 | . | CSVTDSLNSGANVLTF | TGCAGCGTTACAGACTCATTAAACTCTGGGGCCAACGTCCTGACTTTC
TRBJ2-2 | . | TRBV27 | TRBD2 | CASSGTLKRERSGELFF | TGTGCCAGCAGTGGCACCTTAAAGCGGGAGCGTTCCGGGGAGCTGTTTTTT
TRBJ1-1 | . | TRBV6-5 | . | CASSYLEWTEAFF | TGTGCCAGCAGTTACCTGGAATGGACTGAAGCTTTCTTT
TRBJ1-1 | . | TRBV28 | . | CASQLGGTGEAFF | TGTGCCAGCCAATTAGGGGGGACGGGTGAAGCTTTCTTT
TRBJ1-1 | . | TRBV12-3/TRBV12-4 | TRBD1 | CASSPAGTGITEAFF | TGTGCCAGCAGTCCCGCCGGGACAGGGATCACTGAAGCTTTCTTT
TRBJ1-6 | . | TRBV6-5 | . | CASSLGPNSPLHF | TGTGCCAGCAGTCTGGGACCGAATTCACCCCTCCACTTT
TRBJ2-3 | . | TRBV7-6 | . | CASSSPTDTQYF | TGTGCCAGCAGCTCCCCAACAGATACGCAGTATTTT
TRBJ2-2 | few | TRBV20-1 | TRBD2 | CSARGLAGPGELFF | TGCAGTGCTAGGGGTCTAGCGGGGCCCGGGGAGCTGTTTTTT
TRBJ1-1 | few | TRBV27 | TRBD1 | CASSSTGVSTHTEAFF | TGTGCCAGCAGTTCCACAGGGGTTTCAACCCACACTGAAGCTTTCTTT
TRBJ2-7 | few | TRBV6-6 | . | CASSGLYEQYF | TGTGCCAGCAGCGGCCTCTACGAGCAGTACTTC
TRBJ2-1 | few | TRBV20-1 | . | CSASWALLNNEQFF | TGCAGTGCTAGTTGGGCCTTACTCAACAATGAGCAGTTCTTC
TRBJ2-1 | . | TRBV28 | TRBD2 | CAASGQPLYNEQFF | TGTGCCGCTAGCGGTCAACCCTTGTACAATGAGCAGTTCTTC
TRBJ2-6 | few | TRBV6-5 | TRBD1 | CASSGSRTGTFGANVLTF | TGTGCCAGCAGCGGGTCTAGGACAGGGACTTTTGGGGCCAACGTCCTGACTTTC
TRBJ1-1 | few | TRBV29-1 | . | CSTRSQIIHEGAFF | TGCAGCACCCGATCCCAGATTATACATGAAGGAGCTTTCTTT
TRBJ2-1 | . | TRBV5-1 | TRBD1 | CASSRGQGDGNEQFF | TGCGCCAGCAGCAGGGGACAGGGTGACGGGAATGAGCAGTTCTTC
TRBJ2-7 | few | TRBV5-5 | . | CASSMKQGSEQYF | TGTGCCAGCAGTATGAAACAGGGTTCCGAGCAGTACTTC
TRBJ1-3 | few | TRBV20-1 | . | CSARGAGIRNTIYF | TGCAGTGCTAGAGGGGCCGGTATACGAAACACCATATATTTT
TRBJ2-1 | . | TRBV14 | . | CASSQDSVRSYNEQFF | TGTGCCAGCAGCCAAGATTCGGTGAGGTCCTACAATGAGCAGTTCTTC
TRBJ1-5 | few | TRBV12-3/TRBV12-4 | . | CASSPKGPNQPQHF | TGTGCCAGCAGCCCTAAGGGACCAAATCAGCCCCAGCATTTT
TRBJ2-1 | few | TRBV27 | TRBD1 | CASSSRTGGVDEQFF | TGTGCCAGCAGTTCCCGGACAGGGGGTGTAGATGAGCAGTTCTTC
TRBJ2-7 | few | TRBV28 | TRBD2 | CASAPRGLAGSSRYF | TGTGCCAGCGCGCCCCGGGGACTAGCGGGATCTTCTCGGTACTTC
TRBJ1-6 | . | TRBV5-1 | TRBD1 | CASSLFAGQGDSPLHF | TGCGCCAGCAGCTTGTTTGCGGGCCAGGGGGATTCACCCCTCCACTTT
TRBJ2-7 | few | TRBV7-9 | TRBD1 | CASSVGTGSLGEQYF | TGTGCCAGCAGCGTTGGGACAGGGAGCCTTGGCGAGCAGTACTTC
TRBJ2-4 | few | TRBV20-1 | TRBD2 | CSANSGSRDIQYF | TGCAGTGCTAATAGCGGGAGTAGGGACATTCAGTACTTC
TRBJ2-7 | . | TRBV3-1 | . | CASSRGVFEQYF | TGTGCCAGCAGCCGGGGGGTTTTCGAGCAGTACTTC
TRBJ2-2 | . | TRBV20-1 | TRBD2 | CSAREAGATGELFF | TGCAGTGCTAGAGAAGCGGGAGCGACCGGGGAGCTGTTTTTT
TRBJ2-7 | . | TRBV28 | . | CASSFSYSIRNEQYF | TGTGCCAGCAGTTTTTCGTACAGCATTAGGAACGAGCAGTACTTC
TRBJ2-3 | few | TRBV20-1 | . | CSANGGTSGDTQYF | TGCAGTGCTAACGGAGGGACAAGCGGAGATACGCAGTATTTT
TRBJ2-7 | . | TRBV12-3/TRBV12-4 | TRBD1 | CASSLTGGGGEQYF | TGTGCCAGCAGCCTGACAGGGGGCGGAGGCGAGCAGTACTTC
TRBJ2-5 | few | TRBV6-5 | . | CASSYSTSQETQYF | TGTGCCAGCAGTTACTCGACCAGCCAAGAGACCCAGTACTTC
TRBJ1-1 | . | TRBV18 | . | CASSPAGRNTEAFF | TGTGCCAGCTCACCGGCGGGAAGGAACACTGAAGCTTTCTTT
TRBJ2-7 | few | TRBV20-1 | TRBD2 | CSARGSGASYEQYF | TGCAGTGCTAGGGGGAGCGGGGCATCCTACGAGCAGTACTTC
TRBJ2-6 | many | TRBV28 | . | CASLAWGEGANVLTF | TGTGCCAGCCTAGCCTGGGGGGAAGGGGCCAACGTCCTGACTTTC
TRBJ2-7 | . | TRBV15 | TRBD2 | CATSRGGLAGTYEQYF | TGTGCCACCAGCAGAGGGGGACTAGCGGGTACCTACGAGCAGTACTTC
TRBJ2-1 | few | TRBV29-1 | TRBD1 | CSVEDRGTGIYYNEQFF | TGCAGCGTTGAAGATCGGGGGACAGGGATCTACTACAATGAGCAGTTCTTC
TRBJ2-5 | few | TRBV5-1 | TRBD1 | CASSRGQGGETQYF | TGCGCCAGCTCCAGAGGACAGGGCGGGGAGACCCAGTACTTC
TRBJ1-1 | . | TRBV19 | . | CASSIAFGGSTEAFF | TGTGCCAGTAGTATAGCATTCGGGGGGAGCACTGAAGCTTTCTTT
TRBJ1-3 | . | TRBV28 | . | CASSPDYSGNTIYF | TGTGCCAGCAGTCCGGACTACTCTGGAAACACCATATATTTT
TRBJ1-3 | few | TRBV29-1 | . | CSVGQISGNTIYF | TGCAGCGTTGGACAGATCTCTGGAAACACCATATATTTT
TRBJ1-5 | few | TRBV7-9 | . | CASSPDRNFNQPRHF | TGTGCCAGCAGTCCCGACCGAAACTTCAATCAGCCCCGGCATTTT
TRBJ2-3 | few | TRBV2 | . | CASRAWGSTDTQYF | TGTGCCAGCCGAGCTTGGGGAAGCACAGATACGCAGTATTTT
TRBJ2-7 | few | TRBV10-3 | . | CAISDSTGKNYEQYF | TGTGCCATCAGTGATTCAACAGGAAAGAACTACGAGCAGTACTTC
TRBJ2-5 | . | TRBV24-1 | . | CATSDWGPRETQYF | TGTGCCACCAGTGACTGGGGACCAAGGGAGACCCAGTACTTC
TRBJ2-5 | . | TRBV10-3 | TRBD2 | CAIGSGRQETQYF | TGTGCCATCGGTAGCGGGAGGCAAGAGACCCAGTACTTC